This T cell receptor beta chain originates from a study of blood T cells in healthy people across ages. Study observations and caveats: Naive T cell percentage showed a strong correlation with the diversity of TCR beta.

Of note for this clonotype: Its target is not known.

Peripheral blood, about 10 milliliters per donor, was collected. Isolated per sample were at least 6 million PBMCs. Total RNA amounts of at least 5 micrograms were extracted per sample. Primed by a sample-barcoded 5' primer and a J-beta primer mix, a second PCR proceeded for about 6 to 12 cycles. TCRdb re-called the 5' RACE reads with MiXCR, one entry per CDR3 protein. The table has 1,100,000 or so distinct CDR3 sequences, over 35% seen once. This CDR3 has 14 residues. Germline CDR1 is MNHEY and CDR2 is SMNVEV (reference sequence). The V end lost 2 bases, the J end lost 5 bases, and 12 bases lay between the germline ends.

The chain recombines TRBV27 with TRBJ1-1; weak D call: TRBD1 (5 bases). The clonotype comes from an older woman in good health. The sequenced sample was blood. The CDR3: CASSLAGRRTEAFF. The CDR3 nucleotides read TGTGCCAGCAGTTTAGCAGGGAGAAGGACTGAAGCTTTCTTT.